These 24 T cell receptor beta chains were all obtained from the same sample, sequenced in a study of yellow fever vaccine responses in identical twins. TCRdb re-analysed the RT-PCR reads in MiXCR, keeping a single row per CDR3 protein. Here the sample spans approximately 9,600 distinct CDR3 sequences, around four fifths being singletons. Sample: T cells from blood (PBMCs), unsorted or a sorted subset (not recorded which), taken before or after yellow fever vaccination (not recorded which). The receptors shown here come from a woman aged 18-29 years who received the yellow fever vaccine.

CDR3: CASSLGGQGTEAFF. The CDR3 DNA reads TGTGCCAGCAGCTTAGGGGGGCAAGGCACTGAAGCTTTCTTT. The rearrangement joins TRBV7-9 to TRBJ1-1; a possible D gene is TRBD1 (6 bases). The CDR3 has 14 residues. Germline CDR1 reads SEHNR; CDR2 reads FQNEAQ (reference sequence). The germline V and J ends were trimmed by 1 base and 4 bases, with 10 bases remaining between them.

This chain connects TRBV19 to TRBJ2-3, with no clear D. Germline CDR1 reads LNHDA; CDR2 reads SQIVND (reference sequence). CDR3 length: 12 amino acids. V lost 3 bases, J lost 2 bases, and 3 bases lay in between. CDR3 in amino acids: CASSIDTDTQYF. The CDR3 DNA follows: TGTGCCAGTAGTATCGACACAGATACGCAGTATTTT.

This clonotype was seen more than once but under ten times. V usage is TRBV14 and J usage is TRBJ2-7; D gene unclear. This CDR3 spans 15 amino acids. The germline V gene encodes CDR1 SGHDN and CDR2 FVKESK. V was trimmed by 1 base and J by 3 bases, leaving 13 bases between them. DNA of the CDR3: TGTGCCAGCAGCCAAGTAGGTTCTTTCAACTACGAGCAGTACTTC. Protein: CASSQVGSFNYEQYF.

The gene calls are TRBV5-6 and TRBJ2-7; 7 bases are a match to TRBD1. Losses at the gene ends were 3 bases for V and 9 bases for J; bases not matched to a gene: 9. The CDR3 length is 13 residues. CDR1 SGHDT and CDR2 YYEEEE come from the germline V gene. The CDR3, as DNA: TGTGCCAGCAGCTCCGACAGGGCCATAGGGCAGTACGTC. It is translated as CASSSDRAIGQYV.

The genes are TRBV19 and TRBJ2-1; perhaps D is TRBD1 or TRBD2 (5 bases each). From germline, CDR1 is LNHDA and CDR2 SQIVND (reference sequence). V gave up 8 bases and J gave up 15 bases, with 23 bases separating them. The CDR3 length is 13 residues. The CDR3 coding sequence is TGTGCCAGTGGACAACCCGGACTGAGCGTAACGTTCTTC. This encodes CASGQPGLSVTFF.

This chain connects TRBV3-1 to TRBJ2-5; 9 bases align to TRBD1. Germline CDR1 reads LGHDT; CDR2 reads YNNKEL (reference sequence). The trim removed 4 bases at V and 4 bases at J, leaving 4 bases unmatched. This CDR3 has 14 amino acids. In nucleotides, the CDR3 is TGTGCCAGCAGCCCGACGGACAGGGGAGAGACCCAGTACTTC. Its translation: CASSPTDRGETQYF.

The chain carries TRBV18 and TRBJ1-6; possibly TRBD1 for D (6 bases). The CDR3 loop spans 13 amino acids. The V end lost 4 bases, the J end lost 7 bases, and 8 bases lay between the germline ends. Per germline, CDR1 KGHSH and CDR2 LQKENI. CDR3 sequence (DNA): TGTGCCAGCTCACAGGACAGCAATTCACCCCTCCACTTT. It yields the protein CASSQDSNSPLHF. Drawing the rest from reference TRBV18 and TRBJ1-6, the complete variable domain is NAGVMQNPRHLVRRRGQEARLRCSPMKGHSHVYWYRQLPEEGLKFMVYLQKENIIDESGMPKERFSAEFPKEGPSILRIQQVVRGDSAAYFCASSQDSNSPLHFGNGTRLTVT.

This rearrangement joins TRBV4-1 to TRBJ2-7; TRBD2 might be the D (5 bases). This CDR3 comprises 13 residues. Per germline, CDR1 MGHRA and CDR2 YSYEKL. The V and J ends lost 1 base and 6 bases respectively, with 10 bases between them. The CDR3 region has the DNA TGCGCCAGCAGCCAAGGGACTGACGGCGAGCAGTACGTC. It encodes CASSQGTDGEQYV.

CDR3 nucleotide sequence: TGCAGCGTTGAAGACTACGGGGACAGGGGCCACAATGAGCAGTTCTTC. Its protein is CSVEDYGDRGHNEQFF. The chain employs TRBV29-1 and TRBJ2-1, with 10 bases aligning to TRBD1. Germline assignment: CDR1 SQVTM and CDR2 ANQGSEA. The V segment lost 0 bases and the J segment 5 bases; nucleotides outside the gene matches: 7. This CDR3 is 16 amino acids long.

The chain joins TRBV4-1 to TRBJ2-3, with TRBD2 matching over 9 bases. CDR1 and CDR2 from the germline V gene are MGHRA and YSYEKL. V lost 3 bases, J lost 4 bases, and 5 bases stayed unmatched. The CDR3 spans 15 residues. CDR3 in DNA: TGCGCCAGCAGCCACCGGACTAGCGACTCAGATACGCAGTATTTT. Protein: CASSHRTSDSDTQYF.

The genes are TRBV6-5 and TRBJ1-1; no reliable D call. V lost 4 bases and J lost 1, with 19 bases in between. This CDR3 has 17 amino acids. The germline CDR1 and CDR2 sequences are MNHEY and SVGAGI. CDR3 in DNA: TGTGCCAGCAGTTTATCCGGCCTCTGGCAGGCGAACACTGAAGCTTTCTTT. Its protein is CASSLSGLWQANTEAFF.

The V call is TRBV19, the J call TRBJ2-7; D remains ambiguous. Germline CDR1 is LNHDA and CDR2 is SQIVND (reference sequence). V dropped 3 bases and J dropped 3 bases, with 9 bases sitting between them. The CDR3 covers 13 residues. The CDR3 loop is CASSMDSDYEQYF. The CDR3 nucleotides are TGTGCCAGTAGTATGGATTCGGACTACGAGCAGTACTTC.

The CDR3 here is CASRGDANEQFF. CDR3 coding DNA: TGTGCCAGCAGAGGGGATGCCAATGAGCAGTTCTTC. This sequence joins TRBV2 and TRBJ2-1; weak D call: TRBD1 (5 bases). CDR1 and CDR2 from the germline V gene are SNHLY and FYNNEI. This CDR3 spans 12 amino acids. With 6 bases removed from V and 6 bases from J, the gap between germline ends came to 9 bases.

The chain joins TRBV14 to TRBJ2-3, with TRBD2 matching 12 bases. V lost 2 bases and J lost 1; bases outside the gene matches: 10. This CDR3 has 19 amino acids. Germline CDR1 is SGHDN and CDR2 is FVKESK. The CDR3 protein is CASSQRSLAGGAGTDTQYF. DNA of the CDR3: TGTGCCAGCAGCCAAAGGTCACTAGCGGGAGGTGCGGGCACAGATACGCAGTATTTT.

V is TRBV29-1 and J is TRBJ2-3; 9 positions match TRBD1. Germline V gene lookup returns CDR1 SQVTM and CDR2 ANQGSEA. J gave up 5 bases and V 4 bases, and 7 bases lay outside the gene matches. The CDR3 totals 14 residues. CDR3 DNA sequence: TGCAGCGTTGCGGCTACGGACAGGGGAGATACGCAGTATTTT. Its protein is CSVAATDRGDTQYF.

This chain joins TRBV19 and TRBJ2-2; no reliable D call. Trimming shortened V by 7 bases and J by 1 base, and 10 bases separated the two germline ends. Germline CDR1 LNHDA, CDR2 SQIVND (reference sequence). This CDR3 contains 14 residues. Here the CDR3 reads CASKWQMNTGELFF. The DNA for the CDR3 is TGTGCCAGTAAGTGGCAGATGAACACCGGGGAGCTGTTTTTT.

The chain uses TRBV4-1 and TRBJ2-1; 7 bases match TRBD1. Trimming removed 0 bases from V and 2 bases from J; junction bases left unmatched: 4. CDR1 is MGHRA and CDR2 is YSYEKL in the germline V gene. CDR3 length equals 16 residues. The CDR3 loop is CASSQETGPPYNEQFF. CDR3 nucleotide sequence: TGCGCCAGCAGCCAAGAGACAGGGCCCCCCTACAATGAGCAGTTCTTC.

This clonotype has a handful of counts. The chain recombines TRBV12-3 or TRBV12-4 with TRBJ1-5; TRBD1 matches 7 bases. The length of the CDR3 is 15 residues. V was pared by 5 bases and J by 4 bases, with 8 bases of the junction left unmatched. CDR3 region: CASSQDRVTNQPQHF. The CDR3, as DNA: TGTGCCAGCAGTCAAGACAGGGTTACGAATCAGCCCCAGCATTTT.

This clonotype was observed a single time. The chain uses TRBV7-3 and TRBJ2-1; TRBD2 is a possible D gene (6 bases). CDR1 and CDR2 (germline): SGHTA, FQGTGA. V gave up 1 base and J gave up 0 bases, with 10 bases separating them. The CDR3 has 16 amino acids. The CDR3 coding sequence is TGTGCCAGCAGCTTAATGGAGGGAGGCTCCTACAATGAGCAGTTCTTC. It specifies CASSLMEGGSYNEQFF. The full variable domain, with the rest looked up from reference TRBV7-3 and TRBJ2-1, is GAGVSQTPSNKVTEKGKYVELRCDPISGHTALYWYRQSLGQGPEFLIYFQGTGAADDSGLPNDRFFAVRPEGSVSTLKIQRTERGDSAVYLCASSLMEGGSYNEQFFGPGTRLTVL.

This clonotype occurred once. The chain joins TRBV27 to TRBJ1-2, with 7 bases aligning to TRBD1. The trim removed 6 bases at V and 8 bases at J, leaving 9 bases unmatched. CDR1 is MNHEY, CDR2 SMNVEV, per germline (reference sequence). The CDR3 length is 13 residues. CDR3 nucleotide sequence: TGTGCCAGCAGGGGAGACAGGGCAGACGGCTACACCTTC. As protein: CASRGDRADGYTF.

V gene TRBV19 combines with J gene TRBJ1-5; the D is unclear. Between the trimmed V and J ends, which lost 7 bases and 3 bases, there was a span of 10 bases. Germline V gene data show CDR1 as LNHDA and CDR2 as SQIVND (reference sequence). This CDR3 has 13 residues. The CDR3 DNA sequence: TGTGCCAGTAATTCGGCAATCAATCAGCCCCAGCATTTT. This sequence encodes CASNSAINQPQHF.

The rearrangement uses TRBV20-1 and TRBJ1-5; D not certain. The CDR3 covers 13 residues. The germline gives CDR1 DFQATT, CDR2 SNEGSKA (reference sequence). The V gene lost 1 base and the J gene lost 1 base, with 5 bases spanning the gap. CDR3 sequence reads: CSARVDSNQPQHF. CDR3 coding DNA: TGCAGTGCTAGAGTTGACAGCAATCAGCCCCAGCATTTT.

CDR3 region: CASSSSADTQYF. In DNA form, the CDR3 reads TGCGCCAGCAGCTCGTCTGCCGATACGCAGTATTTT. This sequence joins TRBV5-1 and TRBJ2-3; unclear D gene. Trimming left V 3 bases short and J 6 bases short, with 8 bases between. The CDR3 extends over 12 amino acids. Germline values: CDR1 SGHRS, CDR2 YFSETQ.

CDR3 in DNA: TGTGCCAGCTCACCCGCGGGGATAAAAGAGACCCAGTACTTC. Translated, it gives CASSPAGIKETQYF. J is TRBJ2-5 and V is TRBV18; D is possibly TRBD2 (6 bases). V was clipped by 3 bases and J by 3 bases, with 11 bases between them. CDR1 KGHSH and CDR2 LQKENI come from the germline V gene. The CDR3 loop spans 14 amino acids.